This T cell receptor (beta chain) derives from a study of tumor-infiltrating lymphocytes in primary liver carcinoma. Study information: All patients, whether men or women, fell within 30 to 69 years of age. General study points: It was in tumors, not blood, that the top-250-clone fraction was significantly higher (p = 0.039).

TCR beta cDNA was prepared out of around 460 ng total RNA by means of a constant-region primer. A slightly modified ARM-PCR protocol with three nested multiplex PCR rounds produced these TCR beta libraries. TCRdb itself ran the multiplex PCR reads through MiXCR, one entry per CDR3 protein. There are approximately 340,000 distinct CDR3 sequences in the sample; 65% occur only once, and approximately 5.9% lies in the top ten. To note about this clonotype: Its target is not known.

The researchers obtained blood RNA from unsorted whole blood and also extracted germline DNA. Sequencing input: peripheral blood. This receptor was taken from a man in his forties with primary liver carcinoma and hepatitis B virus infection.

The CDR3 reads CASSLRSTNEKLFF. In DNA, the CDR3 is TGTGCCAGCAGTTTGAGGTCAACTAATGAAAAACTGTTTTTT. The V gene is TRBV12-3 or TRBV12-4, the J gene TRBJ1-4; D gene uncertain. Trimming took off 3 bases at V and 0 bases at J, with 5 bases between the two ends. This CDR3 region has 14 residues.